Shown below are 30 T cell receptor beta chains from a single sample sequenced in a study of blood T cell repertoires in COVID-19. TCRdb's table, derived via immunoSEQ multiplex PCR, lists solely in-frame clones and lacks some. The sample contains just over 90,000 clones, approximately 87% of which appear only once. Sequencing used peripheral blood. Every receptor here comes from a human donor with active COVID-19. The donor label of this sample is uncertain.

DNA for the CDR3: TGTGCCAGCAGCGTAGCGGGGTCACAGTACGAGCAGTACTTC. Amino acids: CASSVAGSQYEQYF. The J gene is TRBJ2-7, the V gene TRBV9; possible D gene TRBD2, 5 bases. CDR1 and CDR2 (germline): SGDLS, YYNGEE. CDR3 length equals 14 residues. Trimming cost V 0 bases and J 4 bases, with 11 bases left between them.

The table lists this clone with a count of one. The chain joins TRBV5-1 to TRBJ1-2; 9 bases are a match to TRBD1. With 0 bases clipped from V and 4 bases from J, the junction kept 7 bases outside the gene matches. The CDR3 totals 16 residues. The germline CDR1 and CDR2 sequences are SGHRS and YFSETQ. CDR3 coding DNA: TGCGCCAGCAGCTTGGCGGGACAGGGCACGCTCTATGGCTACACCTTC. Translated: CASSLAGQGTLYGYTF.

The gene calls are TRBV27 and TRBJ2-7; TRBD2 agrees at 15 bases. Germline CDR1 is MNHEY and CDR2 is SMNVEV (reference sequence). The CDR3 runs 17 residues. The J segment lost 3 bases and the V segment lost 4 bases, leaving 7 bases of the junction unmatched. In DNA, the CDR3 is TGTGCCAGCAGTTGGGGACTAGCGGGGGGCGTTCTCTACGAGCAGTACTTC. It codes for CASSWGLAGGVLYEQYF.

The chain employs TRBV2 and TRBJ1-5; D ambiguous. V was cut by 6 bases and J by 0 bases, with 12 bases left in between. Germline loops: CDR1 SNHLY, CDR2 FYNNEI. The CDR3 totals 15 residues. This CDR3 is CASRAGRSSNQPQHF. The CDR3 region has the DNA TGTGCCAGCAGAGCGGGGAGAAGTAGCAATCAGCCCCAGCATTTT.

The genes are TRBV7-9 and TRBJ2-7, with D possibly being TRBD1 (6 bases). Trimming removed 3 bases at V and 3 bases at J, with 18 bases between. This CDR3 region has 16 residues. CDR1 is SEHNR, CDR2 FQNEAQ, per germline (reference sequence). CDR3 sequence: CASSLQGQGGLYEQYF. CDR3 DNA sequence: TGTGCCAGCAGCTTGCAGGGGCAGGGTGGGCTCTACGAGCAGTACTTC. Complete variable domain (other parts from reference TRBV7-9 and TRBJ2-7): DTGVSQNPRHKITKRGQNVTFRCDPISEHNRLYWYRQTLGQGPEFLTYFQNEAQLEKSRLLSDRFSAERPKGSFSTLEIQRTEQGDSAMYLCASSLQGQGGLYEQYFGPGTRLTVT.

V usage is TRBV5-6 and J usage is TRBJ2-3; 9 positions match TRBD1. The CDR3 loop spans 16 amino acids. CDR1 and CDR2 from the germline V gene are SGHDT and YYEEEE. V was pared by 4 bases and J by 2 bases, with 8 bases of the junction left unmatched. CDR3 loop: CASSDRDREYTDTQYF. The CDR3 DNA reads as TGTGCCAGCAGCGACCGGGACAGGGAATACACAGATACGCAGTATTTT. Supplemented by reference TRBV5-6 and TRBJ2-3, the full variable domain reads DAGVTQSPTHLIKTRGQQVTLRCSPKSGHDTVSWYQQALGQGPQFIFQYYEEEERQRGNFPDRFSGHQFPNYSSELNVNALLLGDSALYLCASSDRDREYTDTQYFGPGTRLTVL.

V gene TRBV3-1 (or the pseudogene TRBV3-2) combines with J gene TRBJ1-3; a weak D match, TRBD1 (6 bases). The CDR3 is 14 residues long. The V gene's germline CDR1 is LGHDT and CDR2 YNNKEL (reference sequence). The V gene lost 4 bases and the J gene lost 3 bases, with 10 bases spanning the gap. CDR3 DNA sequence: TGTGCCAGCAGCCTCGGACAGAATGGAAACACCATATATTTT. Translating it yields CASSLGQNGNTIYF.

CDR3 nucleotides: TGTGCCAGTAGTATACAGGGGAGTTACGGTGGCTACACCTTC. Amino acids: CASSIQGSYGGYTF. The rearrangement uses TRBV19 and TRBJ1-2; TRBD1 is a possible D gene (6 bases). Between the trimmed V and J ends, which lost 2 bases and 7 bases, there was a span of 14 bases. Germline V gene sequence: CDR1 LNHDA, CDR2 SQIVND (reference sequence). The CDR3 is 14 residues long.

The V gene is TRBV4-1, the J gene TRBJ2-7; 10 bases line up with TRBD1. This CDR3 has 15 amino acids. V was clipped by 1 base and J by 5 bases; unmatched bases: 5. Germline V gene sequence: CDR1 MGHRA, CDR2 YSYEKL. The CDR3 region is CASSQGDRGQDEQYF. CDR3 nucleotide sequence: TGCGCCAGCAGCCAAGGTGACAGGGGGCAGGACGAGCAGTACTTC.

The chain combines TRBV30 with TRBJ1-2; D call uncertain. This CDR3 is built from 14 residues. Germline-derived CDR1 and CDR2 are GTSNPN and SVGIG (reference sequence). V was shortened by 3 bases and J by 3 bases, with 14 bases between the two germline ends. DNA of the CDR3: TGTGCCTGGAGGGAGGGTCCCCGCTACTATGGCTACACCTTC. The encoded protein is CAWREGPRYYGYTF.

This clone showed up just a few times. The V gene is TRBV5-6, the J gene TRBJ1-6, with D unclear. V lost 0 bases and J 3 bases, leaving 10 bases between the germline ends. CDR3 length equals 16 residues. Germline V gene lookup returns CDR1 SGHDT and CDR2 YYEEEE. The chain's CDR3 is CASSLAQVRYNSPLHF. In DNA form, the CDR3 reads TGTGCCAGCAGCTTGGCGCAGGTTCGCTATAATTCACCCCTCCACTTT.

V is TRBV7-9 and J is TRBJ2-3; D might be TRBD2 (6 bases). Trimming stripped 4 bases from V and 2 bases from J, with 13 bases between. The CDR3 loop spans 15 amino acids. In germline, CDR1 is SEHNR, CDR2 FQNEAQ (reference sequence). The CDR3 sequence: CASSSVEGSTDTQYF. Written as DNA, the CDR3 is TGTGCCAGCAGCTCGGTGGAGGGGTCCACAGATACGCAGTATTTT.

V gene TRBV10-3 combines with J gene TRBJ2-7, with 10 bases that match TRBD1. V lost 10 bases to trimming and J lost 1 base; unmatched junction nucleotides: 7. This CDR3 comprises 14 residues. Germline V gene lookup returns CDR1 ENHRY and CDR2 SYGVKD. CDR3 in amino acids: CATKGQGISYEQYF. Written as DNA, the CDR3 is TGTGCCACCAAGGGACAGGGGATTTCCTACGAGCAGTACTTC.

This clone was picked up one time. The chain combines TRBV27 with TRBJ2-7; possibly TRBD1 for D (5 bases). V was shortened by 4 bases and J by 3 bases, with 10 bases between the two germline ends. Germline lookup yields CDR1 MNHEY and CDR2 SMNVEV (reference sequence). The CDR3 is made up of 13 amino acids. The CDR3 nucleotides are TGTGCCAGCAGTTACAGGCAACACTACGAGCAGTACTTC. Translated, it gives CASSYRQHYEQYF.

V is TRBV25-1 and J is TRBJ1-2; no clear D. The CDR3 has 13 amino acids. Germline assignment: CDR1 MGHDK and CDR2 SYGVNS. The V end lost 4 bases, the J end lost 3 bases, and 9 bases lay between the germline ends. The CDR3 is CASSVAGDYGYTF. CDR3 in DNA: TGTGCCAGCAGTGTCGCAGGCGACTATGGCTACACCTTC.

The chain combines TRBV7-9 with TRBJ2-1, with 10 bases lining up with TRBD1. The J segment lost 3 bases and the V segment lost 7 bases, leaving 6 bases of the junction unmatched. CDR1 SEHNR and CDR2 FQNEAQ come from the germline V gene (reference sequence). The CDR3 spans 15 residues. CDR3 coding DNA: TGTGCCAGCATCTATAGGACAGGGGGCTACAATGAGCAGTTCTTC. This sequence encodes CASIYRTGGYNEQFF.

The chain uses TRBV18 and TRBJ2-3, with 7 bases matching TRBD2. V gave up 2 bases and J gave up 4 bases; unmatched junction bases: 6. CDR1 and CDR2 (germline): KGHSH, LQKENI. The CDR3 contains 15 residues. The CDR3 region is CASSPILAVSDTQYF. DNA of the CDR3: TGTGCCAGCTCACCAATCCTAGCGGTGTCAGATACGCAGTATTTT.

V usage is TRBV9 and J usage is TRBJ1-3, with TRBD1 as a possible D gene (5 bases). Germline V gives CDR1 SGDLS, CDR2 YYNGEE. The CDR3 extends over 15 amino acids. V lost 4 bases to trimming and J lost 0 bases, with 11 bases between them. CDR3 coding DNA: TGTGCCAGCAGCTTAACAGGTGACTCTGGAAACACCATATATTTT. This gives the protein CASSLTGDSGNTIYF.

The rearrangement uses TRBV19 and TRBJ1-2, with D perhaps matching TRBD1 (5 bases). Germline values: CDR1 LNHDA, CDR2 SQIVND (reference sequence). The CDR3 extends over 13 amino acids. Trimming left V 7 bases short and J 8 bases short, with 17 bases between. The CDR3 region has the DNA TGTGCCAGTACCGACCCCCCAGGGCTGGGCTACACCTTC. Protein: CASTDPPGLGYTF.

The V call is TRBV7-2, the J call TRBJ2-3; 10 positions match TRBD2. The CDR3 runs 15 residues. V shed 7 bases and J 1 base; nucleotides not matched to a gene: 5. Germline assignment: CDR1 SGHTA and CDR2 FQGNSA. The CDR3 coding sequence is TGTGCCAGCAAAGCGGGGGGGGCGGGCACAGATACGCAGTATTTT. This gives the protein CASKAGGAGTDTQYF.

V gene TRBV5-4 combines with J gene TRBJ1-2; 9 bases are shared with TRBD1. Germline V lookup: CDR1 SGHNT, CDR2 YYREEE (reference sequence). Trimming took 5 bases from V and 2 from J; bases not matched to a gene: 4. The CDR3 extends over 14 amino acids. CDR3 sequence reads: CASSDGTGNYGYTF. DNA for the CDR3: TGTGCCAGCAGTGATGGGACAGGGAACTATGGCTACACCTTC. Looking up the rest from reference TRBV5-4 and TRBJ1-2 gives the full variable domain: ETGVTQSPTHLIKTRGQQVTLRCSSQSGHNTVSWYQQALGQGPQFIFQYYREEENGRGNFPPRFSGLQFPNYSSELNVNALELDDSALYLCASSDGTGNYGYTFGSGTRLTVV.

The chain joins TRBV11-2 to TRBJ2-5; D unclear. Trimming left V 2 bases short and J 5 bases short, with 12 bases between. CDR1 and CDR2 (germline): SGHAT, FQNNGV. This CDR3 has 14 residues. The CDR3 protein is CASSLSTGGETQYF. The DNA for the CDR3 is TGTGCCAGCAGCTTAAGTACGGGTGGGGAGACCCAGTACTTC.

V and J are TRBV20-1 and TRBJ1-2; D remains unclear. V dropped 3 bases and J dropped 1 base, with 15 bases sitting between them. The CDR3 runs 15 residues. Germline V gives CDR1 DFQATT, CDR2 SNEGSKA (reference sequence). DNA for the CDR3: TGCAGTGCTAGTTATTTCAGGAGGGTTAACTATGGCTACACCTTC. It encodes CSASYFRRVNYGYTF.

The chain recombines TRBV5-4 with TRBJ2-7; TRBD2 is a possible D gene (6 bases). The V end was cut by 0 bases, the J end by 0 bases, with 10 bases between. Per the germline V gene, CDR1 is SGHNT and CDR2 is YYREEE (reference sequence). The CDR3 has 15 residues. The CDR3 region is CASSLGLAASYEQYF. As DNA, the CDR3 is TGTGCCAGCAGCTTGGGGTTAGCGGCCTCCTACGAGCAGTACTTC. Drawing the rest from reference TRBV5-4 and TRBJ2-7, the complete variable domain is ETGVTQSPTHLIKTRGQQVTLRCSSQSGHNTVSWYQQALGQGPQFIFQYYREEENGRGNFPPRFSGLQFPNYSSELNVNALELDDSALYLCASSLGLAASYEQYFGPGTRLTVT.

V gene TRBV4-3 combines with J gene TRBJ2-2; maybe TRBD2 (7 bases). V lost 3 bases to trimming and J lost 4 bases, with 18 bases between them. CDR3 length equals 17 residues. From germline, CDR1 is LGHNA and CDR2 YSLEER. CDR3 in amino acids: CASSQHRGALGTGELFF. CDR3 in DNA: TGCGCCAGCAGCCAGCATCGGGGGGCCCTGGGCACCGGGGAGCTGTTTTTT.

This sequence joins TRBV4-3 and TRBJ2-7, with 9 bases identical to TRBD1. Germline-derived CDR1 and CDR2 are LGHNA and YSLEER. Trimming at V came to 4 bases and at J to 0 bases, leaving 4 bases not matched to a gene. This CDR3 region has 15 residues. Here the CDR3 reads CASSLGTGSSYEQYF. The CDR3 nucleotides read TGCGCCAGCAGCCTTGGGACAGGGAGCTCCTACGAGCAGTACTTC.

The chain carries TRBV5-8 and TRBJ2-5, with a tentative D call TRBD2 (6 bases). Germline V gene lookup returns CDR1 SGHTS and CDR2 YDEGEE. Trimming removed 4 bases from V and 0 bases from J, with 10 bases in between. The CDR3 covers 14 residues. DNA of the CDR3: TGTGCCAGCAGCCGGGGGAGAAACCAAGAGACCCAGTACTTC. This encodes CASSRGRNQETQYF. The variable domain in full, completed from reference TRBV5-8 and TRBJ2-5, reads EAGVTQSPTHLIKTRGQQATLRCSPISGHTSVYWYQQALGLGLQFLLWYDEGEERNRGNFPPRFSGRQFPNYSSELNVNALELEDSALYLCASSRGRNQETQYFGPGTRLLVL.

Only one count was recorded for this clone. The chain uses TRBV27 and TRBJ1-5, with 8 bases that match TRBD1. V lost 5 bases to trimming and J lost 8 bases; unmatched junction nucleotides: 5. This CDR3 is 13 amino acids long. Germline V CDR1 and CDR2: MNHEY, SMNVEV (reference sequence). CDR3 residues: CASSRQGPEPQHF. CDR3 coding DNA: TGTGCCAGCAGTCGACAGGGGCCGGAGCCCCAGCATTTT.

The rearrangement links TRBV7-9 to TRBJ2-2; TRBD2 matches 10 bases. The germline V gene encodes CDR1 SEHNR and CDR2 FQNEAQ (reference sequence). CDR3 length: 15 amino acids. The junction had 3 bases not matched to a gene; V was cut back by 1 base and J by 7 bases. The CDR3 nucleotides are TGTGCCAGCAGCTTAGACCTAGCGGGAGTCGGGGAGCTGTTTTTT. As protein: CASSLDLAGVGELFF.

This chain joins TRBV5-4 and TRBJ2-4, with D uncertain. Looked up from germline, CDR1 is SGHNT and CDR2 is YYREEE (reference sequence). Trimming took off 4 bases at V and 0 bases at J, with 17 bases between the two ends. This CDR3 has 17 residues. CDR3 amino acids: CASSQKTRNPAKNIQYF. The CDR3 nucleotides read TGTGCCAGCAGCCAAAAGACGAGGAATCCAGCCAAAAACATTCAGTACTTC.